This TCR beta chain was captured in a study of CD8+CD57+ T cells in acquired aplastic anemia. Study information: Mean DNA quantity obtained from sorted CD4+ and CD8+ cells was 3 to 3.5 ug. Average CD4+ read depth in healthy donors was 10 million to 12 million reads. Study results and limitations: The number of CD8+ CDR3 sequences shared by patients and controls was approximately 28.

TCR beta VDJ and CDR3 were profiled, and genomic DNA was the template. MiXCR was run by TCRdb on the reads, yielding one entry per CDR3 protein. The sample carries over 40,000 distinct CDR3 sequences, roughly 69% recorded once. Regarding this clonotype: What it binds is unknown.

V was trimmed by 5 bases and J by 3 bases, leaving 16 bases between them. The CDR3 spans 14 residues. CDR1 is SQVTM and CDR2 is ANQGSEA in the germline V gene. This sequence joins TRBV29-1 and TRBJ1-1; D is possibly TRBD1 (6 bases). Input material: sorted CD4+, CD8+, or CD8+CD57+ T cells (not recorded which) from PBMCs. The source is a human donor in good health, serving as a control. In nucleotides, the CDR3 is TGCAGCGTTTCACAGGGTTTTTTAGACACTGAAGCTTTCTTT. Protein product: CSVSQGFLDTEAFF.